Listed below are T cell receptor beta chains from one sample, sequenced in a study of spatial heterogeneity in lung cancer. From the 5' RACE reads, TCRdb called clonotypes with MiXCR, one entry per CDR3 protein. This table has roughly 16,000 distinct CDR3 sequences, around 5.9% appearing once. Sequences were derived from PBMCs, sampled at follow-up. All receptors come from a male donor with early-stage non-small cell lung cancer. The CDR3 runs from the conserved cysteine through the conserved F or W. D genes are given only for firm matches. Clone size appears in some rows only: once, few, many, or a class for an expanded clone.

J gene,V gene,D gene,clone size,CDR3 DNA,CDR3 protein
TRBJ2-5,TRBV5-4,TRBD2,-,TGTGCCAGCAGCTTGGTTCTAGCGGGGCAAGAGACCCAGTACTTC,CASSLVLAGQETQYF
TRBJ2-2,TRBV6-2/TRBV6-3,TRBD1,few,TGTGCCAGCAGACGGACAGGGCGCACCGGGGAGCTGTTTTTT,CASRRTGRTGELFF
TRBJ2-7,TRBV12-3/TRBV12-4,TRBD1,medium-sized,TGTGCCAGCAGTTTAGCGCCGGGCAGGGGGCGCGACGAGCAGTACTTC,CASSLAPGRGRDEQYF
TRBJ1-6,TRBV4-2,TRBD1,medium-sized,TGTGCCAGCAGCGCCCCAGGGACAGGGGATTCACCCCTCCACTTT,CASSAPGTGDSPLHF
TRBJ2-4,TRBV13,TRBD2,-,TGTGCCAGCAGCCCCCCGGGGGGAGGGCAAAACATTCAGTACTTC,CASSPPGGGQNIQYF
TRBJ1-1,TRBV6-5,-,few,TGTGCCAGCAGCCCCGGGGGAGGGGTGAACACTGAAGCTTTCTTT,CASSPGGGVNTEAFF
TRBJ2-1,TRBV20-1,-,many,TGCAGTGCTAGAAGTAGCGTGTACAATGAGCAGTTCTTC,CSARSSVYNEQFF
TRBJ1-3,TRBV5-1,-,many,TGCGCCAGCAGCTTGGCTGGCAGGGTATCTGGAAACACCATATATTTT,CASSLAGRVSGNTIYF
TRBJ2-1,TRBV5-1,TRBD2,many,TGCGCCAGCAGCCCGCTAGCGGGTGCCTACAATGAGCAGTTCTTC,CASSPLAGAYNEQFF
TRBJ2-3,TRBV7-2,TRBD1,many,TGTGCCAGCAGTACGGGACAGGGGAGCTCAGATACGCAGTATTTT,CASSTGQGSSDTQYF
TRBJ2-7,TRBV20-1,-,many,TGCAGTGCTAGAGCACCGGGATACGAGCAGTACTTC,CSARAPGYEQYF
TRBJ2-1,TRBV28,TRBD2,many,TGTGCCAGCAGTATTAGCGGGAGGGGATACAATGAGCAGTTCTTC,CASSISGRGYNEQFF
TRBJ1-5,TRBV6-1,-,many,TGTGCCAGCTCCCGAGGGGAAGGTCGGAATCAGCCCCAGCATTTT,CASSRGEGRNQPQHF
TRBJ2-7,TRBV5-1,TRBD2,many,TGCGCCAGCAGCGCCAGCGGGAGGGCCCCAGAGCAGTACTTC,CASSASGRAPEQYF
TRBJ2-5,TRBV6-5,TRBD1,many,TGTGCCACCCGCCCCCGGACAGGCCAAGAGACCCAGTACTTC,CATRPRTGQETQYF
TRBJ2-3,TRBV2,-,many,TGTGCCTGTAGCGCGGAGAGGGCAGATACGCAGTATTTT,CACSAERADTQYF
TRBJ2-7,TRBV20-1,TRBD1,many,TGCAGTGCGAACCGGGACAGGGACGAGCAGTACTTC,CSANRDRDEQYF
TRBJ1-5,TRBV7-9,-,many,TGTGCCAGCAGCGCAACTACAGCTGGCAATCAGCCCCAGCATTTT,CASSATTAGNQPQHF
TRBJ2-1,TRBV29-1,-,medium-sized,TGCAGCGTTGGTGGGGGGCACTACAATGAGCAGTTCTTC,CSVGGGHYNEQFF
TRBJ1-2,TRBV20-1,TRBD1,many,TGCAGTGCTAGAGATAAGGGCGAGACAGGGTGGTATGGCTACACCTTC,CSARDKGETGWYGYTF
TRBJ1-4,TRBV9,-,many,TGTGCCAGCAGCGTAGGCGGGGGCGGATATGAAAAACTGTTTTTT,CASSVGGGGYEKLFF
TRBJ2-3,TRBV10-3,TRBD1,many,TGTGCCATCAACAGGGGACAGAGGGGCCCAGATACGCAGTATTTT,CAINRGQRGPDTQYF
TRBJ2-7,TRBV7-2,-,many,TGTGCCAGCAGCTTAGTGGGTCACTCCTACGAGCAGTACTTC,CASSLVGHSYEQYF
TRBJ2-7,TRBV20-1,TRBD2,-,TGCAGGGAGTCTAGCGGGAGTGGAGGCCACGAGCAGTACTTC,CRESSGSGGHEQYF
TRBJ2-1,TRBV11-3,-,many,TGTGCCAGCAGCTTAACTCCAACTAGTGAGCAGTTCTTC,CASSLTPTSEQFF
TRBJ2-1,TRBV28,-,many,TGTGCCAGCAGTTCCGGGGGGACAGCTAATGAGCAGTTCTTC,CASSSGGTANEQFF